Below are 32 T cell receptor beta chains sequenced from a single sample in a study of shared clonotypes between healthy human individuals. TCRdb keeps only in-frame clones here, not all; method: immunoSEQ multiplex PCR. This table holds about 1.1 million clones, roughly 80% found once. The sequenced sample consisted of memory CD4+ T cells from PBMCs. This sample's subset: CD45RA-negative fraction. Receptors were obtained from a man aged 18 to 35 in good health. Some clones in this sample may be carry-over from other donors' samples.

The chain employs TRBV2 and TRBJ1-5, with 9 bases matching TRBD1. This CDR3 is built from 15 residues. J was trimmed by 0 bases and V by 6 bases; bases with no gene match: 3. CDR1 is SNHLY and CDR2 is FYNNEI in the germline V gene. DNA for the CDR3: TGTGCCAGCAGCGACAGGGGGGGTAGCAATCAGCCCCAGCATTTT. Protein: CASSDRGGSNQPQHF.

The table lists this clone with a few counts. V usage is TRBV2 and J usage is TRBJ1-2; D not certain. This CDR3 has 14 residues. Germline V gives CDR1 SNHLY, CDR2 FYNNEI. Trimming cost V 6 bases and J 4 bases, with 15 bases left between them. The CDR3 DNA sequence: TGTGCCAGCAGCGACCCCCTCGCGCTCTATGGCTACACCTTC. Translating it yields CASSDPLALYGYTF.

The chain employs TRBV27 and TRBJ2-5; TRBD1 might be the D (6 bases). The CDR3 is made up of 15 amino acids. Germline values: CDR1 MNHEY, CDR2 SMNVEV (reference sequence). V lost 5 bases to trimming and J lost 5 bases, with 18 bases between them. The CDR3 region has the DNA TGTGCCAGCAGTCCCCCCGCAGGGGAGAAGGAGACCCAGTACTTC. Translated, it gives CASSPPAGEKETQYF.

CDR3 nucleotides: TGTGCCAGCAGCCCAGGGATCCGGGCCAACGTCCTGACTTTC. This sequence encodes CASSPGIRANVLTF. The chain carries TRBV7-9 and TRBJ2-6; D may be TRBD1 (5 bases). The germline V and J ends were trimmed by 5 bases and 5 bases, with 10 bases remaining between them. The CDR3 spans 14 residues. Germline V gene sequence: CDR1 SEHNR, CDR2 FQNEAQ (reference sequence). The whole variable domain, filled in from reference TRBV7-9 and TRBJ2-6, reads DTGVSQNPRHKITKRGQNVTFRCDPISEHNRLYWYRQTLGQGPEFLTYFQNEAQLEKSRLLSDRFSAERPKGSFSTLEIQRTEQGDSAMYLCASSPGIRANVLTFGAGSRLTVL.

The rearrangement links TRBV6-7 to TRBJ2-3; the match to TRBD2 covers 8 bases. TRBV6-7 is sorted into the ORF group, with uncertain function. J was trimmed by 5 bases and V by 0 bases; bases with no gene match: 13. This CDR3 is built from 18 residues. CDR3 sequence reads: CASSYSAGGPPAGDTQYF. CDR3 coding DNA: TGTGCCAGCAGTTACTCGGCGGGAGGACCGCCTGCAGGAGATACGCAGTATTTT.

With respect to this clone: The sample holds other DNA sequences that translate to the same CDR3. This chain uses TRBV9 with TRBJ1-1; D is unclear. Trimming took off 0 bases at V and 0 bases at J, with 6 bases between the two ends. This CDR3 is 14 amino acids long. The V gene's germline CDR1 is SGDLS and CDR2 YYNGEE. CDR3 nucleotides: TGTGCCAGCAGCGTAGGGCGGATGAACACTGAAGCTTTCTTT. Protein product: CASSVGRMNTEAFF.

The chain is built from TRBV28 and TRBJ1-1; D is ambiguous. CDR3 size: 12 residues. Germline lookup yields CDR1 MDHEN and CDR2 SYDVKM. Trimming cost V 4 bases and J 5 bases, with 8 bases left between them. The CDR3 reads CASSSLWTEAFF. The CDR3 nucleotides read TGTGCCAGCAGTTCCCTGTGGACTGAAGCTTTCTTT.

The chain joins TRBV2 to TRBJ2-5; 7 bases agree with TRBD1. The CDR3 runs to 14 residues. The J segment lost 2 bases and the V segment lost 4 bases, leaving 4 bases of the junction unmatched. The germline V gene encodes CDR1 SNHLY and CDR2 FYNNEI. The CDR3, as DNA: TGTGCCAGCAGTGTCGGGACAGCTCAAGAGACCCAGTACTTC. It is translated as CASSVGTAQETQYF.

This chain links TRBV5-8 with TRBJ2-5; possibly TRBD2 for D (6 bases). CDR3 length: 14 residues. Per the germline V gene, CDR1 is SGHTS and CDR2 is YDEGEE. V lost 2 bases, J lost 5 bases, and 13 bases lay in between. The CDR3 sequence: CASSFWGVRETQYF. Here the CDR3 DNA reads TGTGCCAGCAGCTTCTGGGGGGTTCGGGAGACCCAGTACTTC.

The rearrangement joins TRBV27 to TRBJ1-5; D may be TRBD1 (6 bases). The V gene's germline CDR1 is MNHEY and CDR2 SMNVEV (reference sequence). The V gene lost 7 bases and the J gene lost 2 bases, with 12 bases spanning the gap. The CDR3 covers 14 residues. DNA for the CDR3: TGTGCCAGCACTTCACAGGGCCGCAATCAGCCCCAGCATTTT. As protein: CASTSQGRNQPQHF.

V gene TRBV4-2 combines with J gene TRBJ2-2; weak D call: TRBD2 (6 bases). Germline V gene lookup returns CDR1 LGHNA and CDR2 YNFKEQ. The CDR3 loop spans 17 amino acids. Trimming took 2 bases from V and 5 from J, leaving 18 bases between them. The CDR3 reads CASSQRDRGRLTGELFF. The CDR3 bases are TGTGCCAGCAGCCAAAGAGACCGGGGGAGACTTACCGGGGAGCTGTTTTTT.

This chain's CDR3 is CASSFIQYGYTF. DNA for the CDR3: TGTGCCAGCAGTTTCATACAGTATGGCTACACCTTC. The gene calls are TRBV28 and TRBJ1-2; D call uncertain. The germline V and J ends were trimmed by 3 bases and 5 bases, with 7 bases remaining between them. Germline CDR1 is MDHEN and CDR2 is SYDVKM. The CDR3 sequence is 12 residues long.

A few counts support this clone. V usage is TRBV28 and J usage is TRBJ1-3; D perhaps matches TRBD1 (5 bases). The V gene's germline CDR1 is MDHEN and CDR2 SYDVKM. The germline V and J ends were trimmed by 5 bases and 4 bases, with 18 bases remaining between them. The CDR3 runs 16 residues. CDR3 DNA: TGTGCCAGCAGTGCTCACGAGGGGTCGTGGGGAAACACCATATATTTT. Its translation is CASSAHEGSWGNTIYF. The whole variable domain, remainder taken from reference TRBV28 and TRBJ1-3, is DVKVTQSSRYLVKRTGEKVFLECVQDMDHENMFWYRQDPGLGLRLIYFSYDVKMKEKGDIPEGYSVSREKKERFSLILESASTNQTSMYLCASSAHEGSWGNTIYFGEGSWLTVV.

This chain connects TRBV6-1 to TRBJ1-1; D call uncertain. V dropped 3 bases and J dropped 5 bases, with 10 bases sitting between them. There are 13 residues in the CDR3. Germline V gene data show CDR1 as MNHNS and CDR2 as SASEGT. The CDR3 DNA sequence: TGTGCCAGCAGTGATTGGAGCCTAACTGAAGCTTTCTTT. It is translated as CASSDWSLTEAFF.

The rearrangement joins TRBV19 to TRBJ2-7; D not resolved. Germline V gene data show CDR1 as LNHDA and CDR2 as SQIVND (reference sequence). Trimming pared 4 bases from V and 6 bases from J, leaving 28 bases between. This CDR3 is 18 amino acids long. DNA of the CDR3: TGTGCCAGTAGTAGTGGATTCGGCAGGCCAAAAAGGTATTCCGAGCAGTACTTC. Protein product: CASSSGFGRPKRYSEQYF. Full variable domain (missing parts from reference TRBV19 and TRBJ2-7): DGGITQSPKYLFRKEGQNVTLSCEQNLNHDAMYWYRQDPGQGLRLIYYSQIVNDFQKGDIAEGYSVSREKKESFPLTVTSAQKNPTAFYLCASSSGFGRPKRYSEQYFGPGTRLTVT.

This rearrangement joins TRBV5-1 to TRBJ1-5; possibly TRBD1 for D (5 bases). The CDR3 extends over 14 amino acids. Between the trimmed V and J ends, which lost 4 bases and 5 bases, there was a span of 13 bases. The germline V gene has CDR1 SGHRS and CDR2 YFSETQ. CDR3 in amino acids: CASSPSGSDQPQHF. The CDR3 nucleotides are TGCGCCAGCAGCCCCTCAGGGAGTGATCAGCCCCAGCATTTT.

This clone was counted at least ten times. The CDR3: CASSEQGWDTDTQYF. The CDR3 region has the DNA TGTGCCAGCAGTGAACAGGGATGGGACACAGATACGCAGTATTTT. The chain joins TRBV2 to TRBJ2-3; maybe TRBD1 (5 bases). Germline CDR1 is SNHLY and CDR2 is FYNNEI. The ends were cut back, 2 bases at V and 2 bases at J, with 11 bases in the middle. The CDR3 covers 15 residues. The full variable domain, rest sourced from reference TRBV2 and TRBJ2-3, is EPEVTQTPSHQVTQMGQEVILRCVPISNHLYFYWYRQILGQKVEFLVSFYNNEISEKSEIFDDQFSVERPDGSNFTLKIRSTKLEDSAMYFCASSEQGWDTDTQYFGPGTRLTVL.

This clone has a single count. This chain links TRBV9 with TRBJ2-2; D remains unclear. Trimming removed 4 bases at V and 5 bases at J, with 9 bases between. Germline assignment: CDR1 SGDLS and CDR2 YYNGEE. The CDR3 is 13 amino acids. CDR3 coding DNA: TGTGCCAGCAGCCCTAAAGTTACCGGGGAGCTGTTTTTT. Protein: CASSPKVTGELFF.

This clone was detected only a few times. This chain connects TRBV6-1 to TRBJ2-7, with D perhaps being TRBD1 or TRBD2 (6 bases each). The ends were cut back, 2 bases at V and 7 bases at J, with 18 bases in the middle. The CDR3 is made up of 15 amino acids. Germline CDR1 MNHNS, CDR2 SASEGT. CDR3 protein: CASSERKAGQTEQYF. The CDR3 region has the DNA TGTGCCAGCAGTGAAAGGAAGGCGGGACAAACAGAGCAGTACTTC.

The gene calls are TRBV30 and TRBJ2-1; 10 bases match TRBD2. Germline V gives CDR1 GTSNPN, CDR2 SVGIG (reference sequence). This CDR3 has 15 residues. J gave up 0 bases and V 5 bases, and 4 bases lay outside the gene matches. CDR3 sequence (DNA): TGTGCCTGGGGGGGACTAGCGAACTCCTACAATGAGCAGTTCTTC. Encoded protein: CAWGGLANSYNEQFF.

The chain links TRBV5-4 to TRBJ2-3, with 12 nucleotides matching TRBD2. The germline V gene encodes CDR1 SGHNT and CDR2 YYREEE (reference sequence). The CDR3 runs to 16 residues. V trimming: 4 bases; J trimming: 0 bases; junction bases outside the gene matches: 3. The CDR3: CASSTGLAGSTDTQYF. The CDR3 coding sequence is TGTGCCAGCAGCACCGGACTAGCGGGGAGCACAGATACGCAGTATTTT.

The chain recombines TRBV25-1 with TRBJ1-4; TRBD1 is a possible D gene (5 bases). The germline V gene has CDR1 MGHDK and CDR2 SYGVNS. Trimming left V 1 base short and J 8 bases short, with 5 bases between. The CDR3 loop spans 12 amino acids. The CDR3 reads CASSEWGEKLFF. The CDR3 bases are TGTGCCAGCAGTGAATGGGGGGAAAAACTGTTTTTT.

A single count supports this clone. DNA for the CDR3: TGCGCCAGCAGCTTTGAAGGGGCTAGCGGGAGGGGTACGAATGAGCAGTTCTTC. It yields the protein CASSFEGASGRGTNEQFF. The genes are TRBV5-1 and TRBJ2-1, with 12 bases matching TRBD2. This CDR3 spans 18 amino acids. In germline, CDR1 is SGHRS, CDR2 YFSETQ. V lost 2 bases and J lost 7; bases outside the gene matches: 13.

This clone has more than one count but fewer than ten. The rearrangement links TRBV4-1 to TRBJ2-3; 9 bases are a match to TRBD2. The germline V gene encodes CDR1 MGHRA and CDR2 YSYEKL. Trimming removed 4 bases from V and 5 bases from J; junction bases left unmatched: 13. The CDR3 is 17 amino acids. DNA of the CDR3: TGCGCCAGCAGCCCAACTCTCATAGCGGGAGCAATAGATACGCAGTATTTT. It specifies CASSPTLIAGAIDTQYF.

This rearrangement joins TRBV11-2 to TRBJ2-2; no definite D call. V dropped 5 bases and J dropped 5 bases, with 18 bases sitting between them. The V gene's germline CDR1 is SGHAT and CDR2 FQNNGV. The CDR3 length is 16 residues. CDR3 sequence: CASSVLPSVRTGELFF. The CDR3 nucleotides read TGTGCCAGCAGCGTTCTCCCCAGCGTACGAACCGGGGAGCTGTTTTTT.

The chain recombines TRBV6-5 with TRBJ1-1, with D uncertain. Trimming removed 4 bases from V and 1 base from J, with 7 bases in between. This CDR3 contains 13 residues. Looked up from germline, CDR1 is MNHEY and CDR2 is SVGAGI. CDR3: CASSWVQNTEAFF. The DNA for the CDR3 is TGTGCCAGCAGTTGGGTCCAGAACACTGAAGCTTTCTTT.

This clone was seen a handful of times. This chain links TRBV20-1 with TRBJ2-3, with D hard to call. Germline V lookup: CDR1 DFQATT, CDR2 SNEGSKA (reference sequence). The CDR3 spans 11 residues. Trimming took 6 bases from V and 5 from J, leaving 9 bases between them. As DNA, the CDR3 is TGCAGTGCCCCTAGTGTAGATACGCAGTATTTT. This encodes CSAPSVDTQYF.

The V and J genes are TRBV6-6 and TRBJ1-2; unclear D gene. The germline V and J ends were trimmed by 1 base and 6 bases, with 12 bases remaining between them. CDR1 is MNHNY and CDR2 is SVGAGI in the germline V gene (reference sequence). The CDR3 has 14 residues. The CDR3 here is CASSYLGFGDGYTF. Written as DNA, the CDR3 is TGTGCCAGCAGTTACTTGGGATTTGGGGATGGCTACACCTTC.

V gene TRBV6-1 combines with J gene TRBJ2-5, with 7 bases aligning to TRBD2. This CDR3 region has 14 residues. V shed 7 bases and J 5 bases; nucleotides not matched to a gene: 10. Germline V CDR1 and CDR2: MNHNS, SASEGT. Written as DNA, the CDR3 is TGTGCCAGCACCTACTCGGGGGGTCGGGAGACCCAGTACTTC. Translated, it gives CASTYSGGRETQYF.

Details on this clone: The same CDR3 also results from other DNA sequences found in this sample. The chain couples TRBV28 to TRBJ2-1, with TRBD2 identical over 7 bases. With 2 bases clipped from V and 6 bases from J, the junction kept 4 bases outside the gene matches. Germline V lookup: CDR1 MDHEN, CDR2 SYDVKM. The CDR3 is 14 amino acids. The CDR3 loop reads CASSLPGGPNEQFF. The CDR3 nucleotides read TGTGCCAGCAGTTTACCGGGAGGTCCCAATGAGCAGTTCTTC.

This clone was counted a single time. V is TRBV6-1 and J is TRBJ2-3; TRBD2 aligns across 11 bases. This CDR3 has 17 amino acids. The V gene end was trimmed by 4 bases and the J gene end by 4 bases; junction bases not matched to a gene: 10. In germline, CDR1 is MNHNS, CDR2 SASEGT. CDR3 loop: CASSASLPLAGADTQYF. CDR3 nucleotides: TGTGCCAGCAGTGCATCTCTTCCACTAGCGGGAGCAGATACGCAGTATTTT.

This chain uses TRBV7-3 with TRBJ2-1, with D perhaps matching TRBD1 (6 bases). The germline CDR1 and CDR2 sequences are SGHTA and FQGTGA. CDR3 length: 13 amino acids. V dropped 3 bases and J dropped 8 bases, with 11 bases sitting between them. CDR3 in DNA: TGTGCCAGCAGCTTGGCAGGGGACGATGAGCAGTTCTTC. Amino acid sequence: CASSLAGDDEQFF.